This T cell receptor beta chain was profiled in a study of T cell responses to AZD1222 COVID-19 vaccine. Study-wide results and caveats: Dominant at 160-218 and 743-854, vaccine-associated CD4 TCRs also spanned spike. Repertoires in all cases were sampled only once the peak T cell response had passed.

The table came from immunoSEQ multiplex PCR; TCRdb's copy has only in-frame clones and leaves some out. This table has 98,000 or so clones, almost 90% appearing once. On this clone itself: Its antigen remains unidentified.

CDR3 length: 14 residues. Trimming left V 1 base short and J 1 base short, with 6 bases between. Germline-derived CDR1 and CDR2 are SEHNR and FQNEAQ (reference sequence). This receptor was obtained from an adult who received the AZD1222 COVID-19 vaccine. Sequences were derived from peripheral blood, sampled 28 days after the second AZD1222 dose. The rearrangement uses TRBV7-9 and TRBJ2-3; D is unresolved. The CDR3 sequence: CASSLGRGTDTQYF. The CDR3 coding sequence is TGTGCCAGCAGCTTAGGGAGAGGCACAGATACGCAGTATTTT.